The 31 T cell receptor beta chains listed next were all sequenced from one sample in a study of blood T cell repertoires in COVID-19. TCRdb's table, derived via immunoSEQ multiplex PCR, lists solely in-frame clones and lacks some. This sample yields around 160,000 clones, of which 81% are seen a single time; 11% belongs to the top ten. The sequencing input was peripheral blood. The receptors here all came from a man aged 60-69 years with active or convalescent COVID-19.

The chain uses TRBV5-1 and TRBJ2-5, with a tentative D call TRBD2 (5 bases). CDR1 SGHRS and CDR2 YFSETQ come from the germline V gene. Trimming removed 0 bases from V and 5 bases from J, with 14 bases in between. CDR3 size: 15 residues. In DNA form, the CDR3 reads TGCGCCAGCAGCTTGGATGGGAGTTTGGGGGAGACCCAGTACTTC. Its translation: CASSLDGSLGETQYF.

The chain carries TRBV13 and TRBJ2-1, with D perhaps TRBD1 (6 bases). The CDR3 runs 16 residues. From germline, CDR1 is PRHDT and CDR2 FYEKMQ (reference sequence). Deletions cut 0 bases from V and 8 bases from J, with 17 bases between. The CDR3 sequence: CASSLGLRGAGDEQFF. The CDR3 nucleotides read TGTGCCAGCAGCTTAGGCCTCAGGGGCGCCGGGGATGAGCAGTTCTTC.

The chain combines TRBV19 with TRBJ1-6, with D perhaps TRBD1 (5 bases). Germline CDR1 LNHDA, CDR2 SQIVND (reference sequence). The V and J ends lost 4 bases and 8 bases respectively, with 15 bases between them. The CDR3 has 15 amino acids. The chain's CDR3 is CASSTYYGRDSPLHF. The CDR3 coding sequence is TGTGCCAGTAGTACCTATTACGGCAGGGATTCACCCCTCCACTTT.

This chain uses TRBV6-5 with TRBJ2-2; 8 bases align to TRBD2. The CDR3 is made up of 15 amino acids. Per germline, CDR1 MNHEY and CDR2 SVGAGI. The V gene end was trimmed by 0 bases and the J gene end by 6 bases; junction bases not matched to a gene: 3. Here the CDR3 DNA reads TGTGCCAGCAGTTACTCAGCGGGAGTAGCCGGGGAGCTGTTTTTT. It translates to CASSYSAGVAGELFF.

The CDR3 region has the DNA TGCGCCAGCAGCCAAACCTTCCAGTTAGCCAAAAACATTCAGTACTTC. Its protein is CASSQTFQLAKNIQYF. The V and J genes are TRBV4-1 and TRBJ2-4; D call uncertain. The CDR3 consists of 16 residues. Trimming shortened V by 2 bases and J by 0 bases, and 11 bases separated the two germline ends. Germline V gives CDR1 MGHRA, CDR2 YSYEKL.

This chain connects TRBV5-1 to TRBJ2-5; D is possibly TRBD2 (5 bases). CDR1 and CDR2 (germline): SGHRS, YFSETQ. Trimming took off 0 bases at V and 4 bases at J, with 16 bases between the two ends. This CDR3 has 16 residues. CDR3 region: CASSLAVGKRVETQYF. The CDR3, as DNA: TGCGCCAGCAGCTTGGCCGTAGGGAAGAGGGTAGAGACCCAGTACTTC.

The J gene is TRBJ2-7, the V gene TRBV19; 10 nucleotides line up with TRBD1. Germline-derived CDR1 and CDR2 are LNHDA and SQIVND (reference sequence). The CDR3 is made up of 15 amino acids. Trimming took 4 bases from V and 4 from J; bases not matched to a gene: 7. The CDR3 loop reads CASSSHPGQGYEQYF. In DNA form, the CDR3 reads TGTGCCAGTAGTAGTCACCCGGGACAGGGGTACGAGCAGTACTTC.

This rearrangement joins TRBV29-1 to TRBJ2-1, with TRBD2 matching 10 bases. Germline CDR1 and CDR2: SQVTM and ANQGSEA. V shed 4 bases, J shed 9 bases, and the junction held 9 bases outside the gene matches. This CDR3 is built from 14 residues. The CDR3 spells CSVGGGTSDGEQFF. In nucleotides, the CDR3 is TGCAGCGTTGGGGGGGGGACTAGCGACGGTGAGCAGTTCTTC.

The chain couples TRBV3-1 (or the pseudogene TRBV3-2) to TRBJ2-7; the match to TRBD1 covers 12 bases. Germline lookup yields CDR1 LGHDT and CDR2 YNNKEL (reference sequence). CDR3 size: 17 residues. The junction had 10 bases not matched to a gene; V was cut back by 1 base and J by 6 bases. For the CDR3, the DNA is TGTGCCAGCAGCCAAGGGACGGGACAGGGGGCGCTCCGCGAGCAGTACTTC. Translation: CASSQGTGQGALREQYF.

This clone appeared a few times. The genes are TRBV6-5 and TRBJ1-5, with 7 bases lining up with TRBD1. J lost 4 bases, V lost 8 bases, and 8 bases had no gene match. Germline V gene data show CDR1 as MNHEY and CDR2 as SVGAGI. This CDR3 comprises 14 residues. The CDR3 nucleotides are TGTGCCAGCGCTAAGACAGGGATGAATCAGCCCCAGCATTTT. Its protein product is CASAKTGMNQPQHF.

The chain is built from TRBV23-1 and TRBJ1-3; 7 bases match TRBD1. TRBV23-1 belongs to the ORF category, with a function that is uncertain. V shed 6 bases, J shed 3 bases, and the junction held 5 bases outside the gene matches. The CDR3 is 14 amino acids. CDR3 in amino acids: CASRQGEDGNTIYF. CDR3 nucleotide sequence: TGCGCCAGCAGGCAGGGGGAAGATGGAAACACCATATATTTT.

This chain uses TRBV24-1 with TRBJ1-1; 7 bases fit TRBD1. The CDR3 is 15 residues long. V was pared by 3 bases and J by 4 bases, with 7 bases of the junction left unmatched. Looked up from germline, CDR1 is KGHDR and CDR2 is SFDVKD. CDR3 sequence reads: CATSDRQGGPTEAFF. The CDR3, as DNA: TGTGCCACCAGTGATCGTCAAGGGGGCCCCACTGAAGCTTTCTTT.

V and J are TRBV27 and TRBJ2-7; possible D gene TRBD1, 6 bases. Germline assignment: CDR1 MNHEY and CDR2 SMNVEV (reference sequence). This CDR3 is built from 14 residues. The V end lost 6 bases, the J end lost 7 bases, and 19 bases lay between the germline ends. The CDR3 loop is CASSPTRWGREQYF. DNA for the CDR3: TGTGCCAGCAGCCCCACAAGGTGGGGGCGGGAGCAGTACTTC.

The chain is built from TRBV19 and TRBJ1-5; 8 positions agree with TRBD1. V trimming: 4 bases; J trimming: 3 bases; junction bases outside the gene matches: 5. Germline CDR1 LNHDA, CDR2 SQIVND (reference sequence). The CDR3 is 15 amino acids. Written as DNA, the CDR3 is TGTGCCAGTAGTAGGCTACAGGGGGACAATCAGCCCCAGCATTTT. Translated, it gives CASSRLQGDNQPQHF.

This chain connects TRBV15 to TRBJ1-6; 9 nucleotides match TRBD1. The CDR3 contains 15 residues. V trimming: 4 bases; J trimming: 7 bases; junction bases outside the gene matches: 5. The V gene's germline CDR1 is LNHNV and CDR2 YYDKDF (reference sequence). The CDR3 DNA reads as TGTGCCACCAGCATTGACAGGGGGTCCAATTCACCCCTCCACTTT. This gives the protein CATSIDRGSNSPLHF.

In DNA, the CDR3 is TGTGCCAGCAGTACAAGCTCTGGAAACACCATATATTTT. Amino acid sequence: CASSTSSGNTIYF. This sequence joins TRBV28 and TRBJ1-3; D is unresolved. Trimming stripped 5 bases from V and 0 bases from J, with 5 bases between. The CDR3 has 13 amino acids. Germline CDR1 reads MDHEN; CDR2 reads SYDVKM.

In DNA, the CDR3 is TGTGCCACCAGTGAGGATGGACTAGCGGAGGCCGATACGCAGTATTTT. It encodes CATSEDGLAEADTQYF. The chain recombines TRBV24-1 with TRBJ2-3, with 10 bases that match TRBD2. Germline CDR1 reads KGHDR; CDR2 reads SFDVKD. CDR3 size: 16 residues. Losses at the gene ends were 4 bases for V and 6 bases for J; bases not matched to a gene: 9.

The rearrangement links TRBV10-1 to TRBJ2-2, with a weak D call TRBD2 (6 bases). The CDR3 runs 16 residues. Germline V gene lookup returns CDR1 WNHNN and CDR2 SYGVQD (reference sequence). V was shortened by 2 bases and J by 0 bases, with 10 bases between the two germline ends. The CDR3 spells CASSERRAANTGELFF. DNA of the CDR3: TGCGCCAGCAGTGAGCGGAGGGCAGCGAACACCGGGGAGCTGTTTTTT.

This clone was seen once. This chain connects TRBV6-5 to TRBJ2-5, with TRBD2 matching over 7 bases. This CDR3 has 14 amino acids. Germline V gene sequence: CDR1 MNHEY, CDR2 SVGAGI. Trimming at V came to 7 bases and at J to 2 bases, leaving 7 bases not matched to a gene. The CDR3 is CASTNWGGQETQYF. CDR3 bases: TGTGCCAGCACCAACTGGGGGGGTCAAGAGACCCAGTACTTC.

This chain connects TRBV12-5 to TRBJ2-7; the D gene is possibly TRBD1 (6 bases). This CDR3 has 13 amino acids. The V and J ends lost 11 bases and 3 bases respectively, with 17 bases between them. Per germline, CDR1 LGHNT and CDR2 FRNRAP. The CDR3 DNA follows: TGTGCTTCTCGACAGGAACCTGACTACGAGCAGTACTTC. This translates into CASRQEPDYEQYF.

This rearrangement joins TRBV27 to TRBJ1-1; 9 positions agree with TRBD1. The CDR3 runs to 15 residues. V lost 5 bases, J lost 5 bases, and 9 bases stayed unmatched. Germline V gene lookup returns CDR1 MNHEY and CDR2 SMNVEV (reference sequence). CDR3 sequence reads: CASSPSDRGRTEAFF. CDR3 bases: TGTGCCAGCAGTCCATCGGACAGGGGACGGACTGAAGCTTTCTTT.

The genes are TRBV6-5 and TRBJ2-7; 7 bases agree with TRBD1. The CDR3 consists of 15 residues. The ends lost 7 bases at V and 3 bases at J; junction bases unmatched: 12. Per germline, CDR1 MNHEY and CDR2 SVGAGI. This CDR3 is CASIERQGPNYEQYF. In DNA form, the CDR3 reads TGTGCCAGCATCGAGCGACAGGGACCTAACTACGAGCAGTACTTC.

The chain uses TRBV14 and TRBJ2-3; 8 nucleotides line up with TRBD1. Germline values: CDR1 SGHDN, CDR2 FVKESK. The CDR3 is 14 amino acids. V lost 4 bases, J lost 2 bases, and 2 bases stayed unmatched. CDR3 sequence reads: CASSRDRTTDTQYF. For the CDR3, the DNA is TGTGCCAGCAGCCGGGACAGGACCACAGATACGCAGTATTTT.

This rearrangement joins TRBV4-2 to TRBJ1-4; D is perhaps TRBD1 (5 bases). V shed 7 bases and J shed 8 bases, with 14 bases lying between them. Germline V CDR1 and CDR2: LGHNA, YNFKEQ. The CDR3 totals 13 residues. CDR3 coding DNA: TGTGCCAGCACCGTTGGGGCGCGGGAAAAACTGTTTTTT. Protein: CASTVGAREKLFF.

The rearrangement links TRBV27 to TRBJ2-1, with 9 nucleotides matching TRBD2. Germline V gene data show CDR1 as MNHEY and CDR2 as SMNVEV (reference sequence). CDR3 size: 17 residues. The J segment lost 4 bases and the V segment lost 3 bases, leaving 10 bases of the junction unmatched. This CDR3 reads CASSFSPSGDIYNEQFF. For the CDR3, the DNA is TGTGCCAGCAGTTTTTCCCCTAGCGGGGATATTTACAATGAGCAGTTCTTC.

The V gene is TRBV9, the J gene TRBJ2-3, with 7 bases lining up with TRBD1. The CDR3 contains 15 residues. Germline CDR1 is SGDLS and CDR2 is YYNGEE. V trimming: 4 bases; J trimming: 0 bases; junction bases outside the gene matches: 5. The CDR3 DNA follows: TGTGCCAGCAGCAAGACAGGGATTAGCACAGATACGCAGTATTTT. Translated: CASSKTGISTDTQYF. Variable domain in full (rest from reference TRBV9 and TRBJ2-3): DSGVTQTPKHLITATGQRVTLRCSPRSGDLSVYWYQQSLDQGLQFLIQYYNGEERAKGNILERFSAQQFPDLHSELNLSSLELGDSALYFCASSKTGISTDTQYFGPGTRLTVL.

The chain combines TRBV28 with TRBJ1-1; D ambiguous. V gave up 7 bases and J gave up 4 bases, with 7 bases separating them. In germline, CDR1 is MDHEN, CDR2 SYDVKM. CDR3 length: 11 amino acids. CDR3 sequence reads: CASKAGTEAFF. The CDR3 region has the DNA TGTGCCAGCAAGGCGGGCACTGAAGCTTTCTTT. The variable domain in full, with the rest retrieved from reference TRBV28 and TRBJ1-1, is DVKVTQSSRYLVKRTGEKVFLECVQDMDHENMFWYRQDPGLGLRLIYFSYDVKMKEKGDIPEGYSVSREKKERFSLILESASTNQTSMYLCASKAGTEAFFGQGTRLTVV.

The chain carries TRBV19 and TRBJ1-1; D is uncertain. CDR3 length equals 12 residues. The ends were cut back, 3 bases at V and 6 bases at J, with 8 bases in the middle. Germline assignment: CDR1 LNHDA and CDR2 SQIVND (reference sequence). This CDR3 reads CASSIGGPEAFF. The CDR3 nucleotides are TGTGCCAGTAGTATTGGAGGGCCTGAAGCTTTCTTT.

This clone appeared a few times. The chain joins TRBV28 to TRBJ1-1; D remains unclear. The germline V and J ends were trimmed by 3 bases and 8 bases, with 7 bases remaining between them. This CDR3 contains 11 residues. Per germline, CDR1 MDHEN and CDR2 SYDVKM. The CDR3 DNA is TGTGCCAGCAGTTTGTCGCGGGAAGCTTTCTTT. Protein sequence: CASSLSREAFF.

This rearrangement joins TRBV15 to TRBJ2-1, with D unresolved. Germline V gives CDR1 LNHNV, CDR2 YYDKDF (reference sequence). Trimming shortened V by 1 base and J by 4 bases, and 8 bases separated the two germline ends. CDR3 length: 14 residues. The chain's CDR3 is CATSRVGEYNEQFF. The CDR3 nucleotides are TGTGCCACCAGCAGAGTTGGAGAGTACAATGAGCAGTTCTTC.

This clone occurred a few times. This sequence joins TRBV18 and TRBJ2-5; 9 nucleotides align to TRBD2. With 3 bases clipped from V and 2 bases from J, the junction kept 10 bases outside the gene matches. This CDR3 contains 17 residues. CDR1 KGHSH and CDR2 LQKENI come from the germline V gene. This CDR3 is CASSPRSALAGQETQYF. CDR3 DNA sequence: TGTGCCAGCTCACCTCGTTCGGCACTAGCGGGTCAAGAGACCCAGTACTTC.